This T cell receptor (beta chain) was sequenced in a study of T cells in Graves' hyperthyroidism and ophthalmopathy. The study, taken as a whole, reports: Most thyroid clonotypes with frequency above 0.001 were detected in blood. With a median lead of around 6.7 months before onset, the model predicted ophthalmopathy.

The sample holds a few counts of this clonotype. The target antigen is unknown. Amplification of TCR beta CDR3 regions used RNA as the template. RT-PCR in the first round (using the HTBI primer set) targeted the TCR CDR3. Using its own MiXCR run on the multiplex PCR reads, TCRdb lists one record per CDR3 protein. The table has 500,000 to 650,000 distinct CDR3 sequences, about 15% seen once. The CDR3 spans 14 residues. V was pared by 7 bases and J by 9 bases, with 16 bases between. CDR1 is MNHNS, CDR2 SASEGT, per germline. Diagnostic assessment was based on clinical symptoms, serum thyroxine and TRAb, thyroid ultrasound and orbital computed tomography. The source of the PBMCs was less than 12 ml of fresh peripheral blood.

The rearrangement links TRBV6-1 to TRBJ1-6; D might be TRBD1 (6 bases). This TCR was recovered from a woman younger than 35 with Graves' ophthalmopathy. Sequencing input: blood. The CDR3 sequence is CASTRQAAGSPLHF. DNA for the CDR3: TGTGCCAGCACTAGACAGGCGGCAGGTTCACCCCTCCACTTT.